This T cell receptor beta chain was sequenced during a study of identical twins. TCRdb fed the 5' RACE reads into MiXCR, producing one record per CDR3 protein. In the table there are 1.5 million to 2 million distinct CDR3 sequences, less than 40% of which are singletons. The sample comprised cord blood. This receptor was obtained from a newborn girl in good health.

The DNA for the CDR3 is TGTGCCAGCAGTTTAAGACTAGCGGGGACCCAGTACTTC. It is translated as CASSLRLAGTQYF. This rearrangement joins TRBV27 to TRBJ2-7; 10 nucleotides line up with TRBD2. TRBJ2-5 matches the DNA end more closely, so the J call is doubtful. CDR1 MNHEY and CDR2 SMNVEV come from the germline V gene (reference sequence). The CDR3 has 13 amino acids.